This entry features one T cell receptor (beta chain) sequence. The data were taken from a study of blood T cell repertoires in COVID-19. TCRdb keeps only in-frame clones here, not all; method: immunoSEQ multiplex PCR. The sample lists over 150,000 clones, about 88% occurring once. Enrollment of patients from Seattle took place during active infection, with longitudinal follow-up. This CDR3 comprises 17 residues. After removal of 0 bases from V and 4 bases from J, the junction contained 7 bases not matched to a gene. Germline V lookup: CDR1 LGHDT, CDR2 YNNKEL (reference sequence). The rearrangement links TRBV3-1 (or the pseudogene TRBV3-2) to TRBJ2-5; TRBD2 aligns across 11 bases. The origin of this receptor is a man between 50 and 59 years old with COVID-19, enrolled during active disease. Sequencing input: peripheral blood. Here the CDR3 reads CASSQDWRLAGSETQYF. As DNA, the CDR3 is TGTGCCAGCAGCCAAGACTGGCGACTAGCGGGGTCAGAGACCCAGTACTTC.